Listed here are 14 T cell receptor beta chains from one sample, sequenced in a study of CD4 T cells in relation to SARS-CoV-2 and coronaviruses. Their target antigens are unknown. The unexposed donors gave CD4+ T cells in 2011-2018, prior to COVID-19. Isolation of CD4+ T cells took place after about 9 days in culture. Sequencing used immunoSEQ multiplex PCR; TCRdb keeps in-frame clones, though not all of them. The table includes some 21,000 clones, around 75% detected once. What was sequenced was CD4+ T cells from PBMCs, cultured in vitro. The receptors shown here come from a human donor in good health.

The chain carries TRBV11-2 and TRBJ2-2; D gene ambiguous. The CDR3 consists of 15 residues. Trimming took 4 bases from V and 3 from J, leaving 12 bases between them. From germline, CDR1 is SGHAT and CDR2 FQNNGV. The CDR3 region has the DNA TGTGCCAGCAGCTGGGGATCCGCGTACACCGGGGAGCTGTTTTTT. It codes for CASSWGSAYTGELFF.

Only one count was recorded for this clone. Written as DNA, the CDR3 is TGTGCCAGCAGCCTACGACCGGACGTTGAGCAGTTCTTC. Amino acid sequence: CASSLRPDVEQFF. The genes are TRBV7-9 and TRBJ2-1; no definite D call. The germline gives CDR1 SEHNR, CDR2 FQNEAQ (reference sequence). V was trimmed by 5 bases and J by 9 bases, leaving 14 bases between them. The CDR3 runs 13 residues.

The V gene is TRBV2, the J gene TRBJ1-1; no clear D. The CDR3 spans 14 residues. Germline-derived CDR1 and CDR2 are SNHLY and FYNNEI. V dropped 3 bases and J dropped 3 bases, with 11 bases sitting between them. As DNA, the CDR3 is TGTGCCAGCAGTGATCTACAGCGGGACACTGAAGCTTTCTTT. This translates into CASSDLQRDTEAFF.

The chain recombines TRBV7-9 with TRBJ1-4; D unresolved. V was pared by 2 bases and J by 5 bases, with 6 bases between. The CDR3 is 13 amino acids. Germline CDR1 and CDR2: SEHNR and FQNEAQ (reference sequence). The CDR3 bases are TGTGCCAGCAGCTTACAAGGGAATGAAAAACTGTTTTTT. Its translation: CASSLQGNEKLFF.

This chain links TRBV15 with TRBJ2-7, with a tentative D call TRBD1 (6 bases). Trimming took off 4 bases at V and 4 bases at J, with 14 bases between the two ends. This CDR3 is built from 14 residues. The germline V gene encodes CDR1 LNHNV and CDR2 YYDKDF (reference sequence). The CDR3, as DNA: TGTGCCACCAGCAATCGGGGCAGGGGTTACGAGCAGTACTTC. It translates to CATSNRGRGYEQYF.

The V and J genes are TRBV4-1 and TRBJ2-1, with 10 bases identical to TRBD2. CDR1 is MGHRA, CDR2 YSYEKL, per germline. CDR3 length: 17 amino acids. V gave up 5 bases and J gave up 7 bases; unmatched junction bases: 14. The CDR3 loop is CASSRGGLAALGNEQFF. The CDR3 DNA sequence: TGCGCCAGCAGCAGAGGAGGACTAGCGGCTTTAGGGAATGAGCAGTTCTTC.

The chain joins TRBV5-5 to TRBJ1-1, with a tentative D call TRBD1 (5 bases). CDR3 length: 14 residues. Trimming left V 2 bases short and J 1 base short, with 9 bases between. CDR1 and CDR2 from the germline V gene are SGHKS and YYEKEE (reference sequence). This CDR3 is CASSFGQSNTEAFF. As DNA, the CDR3 is TGTGCCAGCAGCTTCGGACAATCGAACACTGAAGCTTTCTTT.

The CDR3 protein is CASSLRGGPSYNEQFF. CDR3 DNA: TGCGCCAGCAGCTTGAGGGGGGGCCCCTCCTACAATGAGCAGTTCTTC. The rearrangement joins TRBV5-1 to TRBJ2-1, with D perhaps matching TRBD2 (7 bases). Germline CDR1 and CDR2: SGHRS and YFSETQ. The germline V and J ends were trimmed by 1 base and 0 bases, with 11 bases remaining between them. CDR3 length: 16 residues. Filled out from reference TRBV5-1 and TRBJ2-1, the complete variable domain reads KAGVTQTPRYLIKTRGQQVTLSCSPISGHRSVSWYQQTPGQGLQFLFEYFSETQRNKGNFPGRFSGRQFSNSRSEMNVSTLELGDSALYLCASSLRGGPSYNEQFFGPGTRLTVL.

The gene calls are TRBV9 and TRBJ1-4; TRBD1 matches 7 bases. The J segment lost 8 bases and the V segment lost 2 bases, leaving 6 bases of the junction unmatched. The CDR3 has 14 residues. The germline gives CDR1 SGDLS, CDR2 YYNGEE. This CDR3 reads CASSVRDSSEKLFF. CDR3 nucleotides: TGTGCCAGCAGCGTCCGGGACAGTAGCGAAAAACTGTTTTTT.

This rearrangement joins TRBV21-1 to TRBJ1-1; the table names TRBD1, a call not compared with the DNA. TRBV21-1 counts as a pseudogene. This CDR3 is built from 15 residues. CDR3 amino acids: CASSIRDIGNTEAFF. The CDR3 DNA sequence: TGTGCCAGCAGCATCCGGGACATCGGGAACACTGAAGCTTTCTTT.

V and J are TRBV9 and TRBJ2-1; 7 nucleotides line up with TRBD2. This CDR3 has 16 residues. The trim removed 2 bases at V and 1 base at J, leaving 6 bases unmatched. Germline V CDR1 and CDR2: SGDLS, YYNGEE. The CDR3 spells CASSVSGTLSYNEQFF. CDR3 bases: TGTGCCAGCAGCGTCAGCGGGACGTTGTCCTACAATGAGCAGTTCTTC. Together with reference TRBV9 and TRBJ2-1, the CDR3 gives the full variable domain: DSGVTQTPKHLITATGQRVTLRCSPRSGDLSVYWYQQSLDQGLQFLIQYYNGEERAKGNILERFSAQQFPDLHSELNLSSLELGDSALYFCASSVSGTLSYNEQFFGPGTRLTVL.

This rearrangement joins TRBV10-3 to TRBJ2-2; TRBD1 agrees at 7 bases. Germline-derived CDR1 and CDR2 are ENHRY and SYGVKD. This CDR3 contains 13 residues. The ends lost 10 bases at V and 3 bases at J; junction bases unmatched: 5. The CDR3 reads CATSTGDTGELFF. CDR3 DNA: TGTGCCACGAGTACAGGGGACACCGGGGAGCTGTTTTTT.

The chain uses TRBV5-1 and TRBJ2-1, with TRBD2 identical over 8 bases. The V gene's germline CDR1 is SGHRS and CDR2 YFSETQ. This CDR3 contains 13 residues. J gave up 9 bases and V 7 bases, and 9 bases lay outside the gene matches. The CDR3 is CASRTGGPGEQFF. The CDR3 DNA follows: TGCGCCAGCCGGACGGGAGGGCCGGGTGAGCAGTTCTTC.

This chain connects TRBV10-2 to TRBJ2-5; TRBD1 matches 10 bases. Germline values: CDR1 WSHSY, CDR2 SAAADI. Unmatched junction bases numbered 7, after V lost 6 bases and J lost 3 bases. This CDR3 comprises 15 residues. The CDR3 reads CASRKPGTGEETQYF. The DNA of the CDR3 is TGCGCCAGCAGAAAACCTGGGACAGGGGAAGAGACCCAGTACTTC.